This entry lists 9 T cell receptor beta chains sequenced from one sample in a study of T cell clonality in common variable immunodeficiency. Repertoires were generated with immunoSEQ multiplex PCR, while TCRdb's copy carries only in-frame clones and drops some. This repertoire holds 50,000 or so clones, and none appear only once. The sample consisted of peripheral blood mononuclear cells. The receptors were sampled from a person aged 18 to 70 in good health.

This clone has a count of ten or more. The read is 3 residues too short to cover the CDR3 end, so that end is filled in from the germline J gene. The V call is TRBV5-6, the J call TRBJ2-1; TRBD1 matches at 7 bases. V shed 0 bases, J shed 6 bases, and the junction held 3 bases outside the gene matches. This CDR3 contains 14 residues. CDR1 and CDR2 (germline): SGHDT, YYEEEE. CDR3 in amino acids: CASSLAGQSNEQFF. CDR3 DNA, as far as it was read: TGTGCCAGCAGCTTGGCGGGACAGAGCAATGAG.

On this clone: With the read ending 3 residues before the CDR3 end, the germline J gene is used to fill in that end. The chain joins TRBV5-8 to TRBJ2-7; D is perhaps TRBD1 or TRBD2 (5 bases each). The CDR3 consists of 12 residues. Trimming took off 4 bases at V and 4 bases at J, with 9 bases between the two ends. Germline CDR1 and CDR2: SGHTS and YDEGEE. Incomplete CDR3 DNA: TGTGCCAGCAGCGTGAGGGGTTACGAG. It is translated as CASSVRGYE. The complete CDR3 protein is CASSVRGYEQYF.

This clone occurred a few times. With the read ending 3 residues before the CDR3 end, the germline J gene is used to fill in that end. V usage is TRBV13 and J usage is TRBJ1-1, with D tentatively TRBD1 (6 bases). CDR3 length: 17 residues. Trimming cost V 0 bases and J 0 bases, with 14 bases left between them. Germline CDR1 PRHDT, CDR2 FYEKMQ (reference sequence). The DNA read from the CDR3 is TGTGCCAGCAGCTTAGGACAGGGTCTATTTTTGAACACTGAA. Its protein product is CASSLGQGLFLNTE. The whole CDR3 reads CASSLGQGLFLNTEAFF.

About this clone: Sequencing ends 3 residues short of the CDR3 end; the germline J gene provides the rest. Additional DNA sequences in this sample encode the identical CDR3. The V call is TRBV2, the J call TRBJ2-5; D call uncertain. Trimming took 3 bases from V and 2 from J, leaving 4 bases between them. The germline V gene has CDR1 SNHLY and CDR2 FYNNEI. This CDR3 has 12 amino acids. CDR3 bases read: TGTGCCAGCAGTGATTCGCAAGAGACC. It encodes CASSDSQET. The entire CDR3 is CASSDSQETQYF.

To note about this clone: The sequenced fragment ends 3 residues before the CDR3 boundary, so the rest is inferred from the germline J gene. The chain carries TRBV2 and TRBJ2-1; 7 bases map to TRBD2. The germline CDR1 and CDR2 sequences are SNHLY and FYNNEI. The CDR3 has 17 residues. V gave up 4 bases and J gave up 7 bases; unmatched junction bases: 16. CDR3 DNA (partial): TGTGCCAGCAGTGGCGGGGGTACGTCGGCCCTTAGGAATGAG. The encoded protein is CASSGGGTSALRNE. The full CDR3 is CASSGGGTSALRNEQFF.

This clone was seen many times. Read coverage stops 3 residues before the CDR3 terminus; the germline J gene supplies the remainder. This sequence joins TRBV5-1 and TRBJ2-3, with TRBD2 matching over 10 bases. Losses at the gene ends were 0 bases for V and 1 base for J; bases not matched to a gene: 5. This CDR3 has 17 residues. CDR1 is SGHRS and CDR2 is YFSETQ in the germline V gene. The CDR3 protein is CASSLDPLAGGTDTQYF. CDR3 DNA, as far as it was read: TGCGCCAGCAGCTTGGACCCTCTAGCGGGGGGCACAGATACG.

This clone was detected many times. The read ends 3 residues shy of where the CDR3 ends; the end is completed using the germline J gene. The chain combines TRBV20-1 with TRBJ2-3; 8 bases align to TRBD2. The CDR3 sequence is 15 residues long. Losses at the gene ends were 4 bases for V and 2 bases for J; bases not matched to a gene: 8. Germline V gene lookup returns CDR1 DFQATT and CDR2 SNEGSKA (reference sequence). CDR3 loop: CSAILAGGATDTQYF. CDR3 DNA (partial): TGCAGTGCTATCCTGGCGGGAGGTGCCACAGATACG.

A few counts support this clone. The CDR3 goes on 3 residues after the read ends, and that part is filled in from the germline J gene. The chain links TRBV5-1 to TRBJ2-3, with D perhaps TRBD2 (6 bases). Looked up from germline, CDR1 is SGHRS and CDR2 is YFSETQ. The CDR3 extends over 16 amino acids. The V gene lost 0 bases and the J gene lost 2 bases, with 13 bases spanning the gap. CDR3 DNA (partial): TGCGCCAGCAGCTTGGCCGCGGCTAGCGACACAGATACG. Residues: CASSLAAASDTDT. The entire CDR3 sequence reads CASSLAAASDTDTQYF.

This clone was observed a handful of times. The read ends 3 residues before the CDR3 terminus; that terminus is restored from the germline J gene. The chain uses TRBV7-9 and TRBJ2-2; 7 positions match TRBD1. This CDR3 region has 15 residues. Germline V gene data show CDR1 as SEHNR and CDR2 as FQNEAQ (reference sequence). The CDR3 reads CASSLRQGINSPLFF. CDR3 DNA, as far as it was read: TGTGCCAGCAGCTTAAGACAGGGCATCAATTCACCG.